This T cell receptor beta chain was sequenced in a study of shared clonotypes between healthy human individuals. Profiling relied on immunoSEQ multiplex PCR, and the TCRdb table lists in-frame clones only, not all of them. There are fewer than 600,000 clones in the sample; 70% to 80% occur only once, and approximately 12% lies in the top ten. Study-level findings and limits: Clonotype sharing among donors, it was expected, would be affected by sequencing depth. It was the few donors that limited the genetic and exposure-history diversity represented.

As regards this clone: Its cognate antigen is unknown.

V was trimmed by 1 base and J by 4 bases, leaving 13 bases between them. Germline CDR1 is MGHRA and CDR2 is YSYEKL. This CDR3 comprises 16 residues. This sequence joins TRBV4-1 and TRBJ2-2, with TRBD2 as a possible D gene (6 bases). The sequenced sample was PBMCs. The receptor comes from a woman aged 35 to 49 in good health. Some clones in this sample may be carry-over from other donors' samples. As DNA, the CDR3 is TGCGCCAGCAGCCAAGCACTAGCCCGAGGCACCGGGGAGCTGTTTTTT. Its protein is CASSQALARGTGELFF.